This T cell receptor (beta chain) derives from a study of Ad26.COV2.S vaccination and SARS-CoV-2 variants. For the study at large: The donor belonged to the COV1001 Ad26.COV2.S trial arm. By the intramuscular route, Ad26.COV2.S was given once, or twice 56 days apart.

Comments on this clone: Its antigen is undetermined.

The method was immunoSEQ multiplex PCR; TCRdb's version includes in-frame clones alone and lacks a portion of them. The profile covers a few hundred thousand clones, with roughly 88% appearing a single time and 3.6% taken by the ten largest. Treatment: 15 to 20 received Ad26.COV2.S at low or high dose, single or two shots; 5 received placebo; per-sample allocation not given. Vaccine and placebo recipients were sampled on day 63 after the first injection. The donor's status was that of an adult aged 18-55 years in Boston. Per the germline V gene, CDR1 is MNHEY and CDR2 is SMNVEV (reference sequence). The V and J ends lost 6 bases and 3 bases respectively, with 15 bases between them. The CDR3 is 14 amino acids. Study-level points and caveats: There was a possibility that the TCR breadth and depth analyses underestimated total T cell responses.

The rearrangement joins TRBV27 to TRBJ2-7; a weak D match, TRBD1 (6 bases). The sequence came from a person between 18 and 65 years old who received the Ad26.COV2.S COVID-19 vaccine or a placebo. Source: peripheral blood, taken in a trial of Ad26.COV2.S vaccine versus placebo. The CDR3 DNA reads TGTGCCAGCAGCATACAGGGTACTAGCTACGAGCAGTACTTC. Protein sequence: CASSIQGTSYEQYF.